Listed below are T cell receptor beta chains from one sample, sequenced in a study of cytomegalovirus exposure and HLA in healthy donors. TCRdb's copy holds only in-frame clones and misses some; the assay was immunoSEQ multiplex PCR. Of about 89,000 clones in the sample, about 89% were seen once. The sequencing sample was made of PBMCs. Receptors were obtained from a man aged 25 to 45 in good health and CMV-seropositive. Both conserved end residues are part of each CDR3. D genes are given only for firm matches. Size values are once, few and many counts, or a class for expanded clones, and some rows have none.

TRBJ2-7,NA,NA,TRBV27,CASSYAVSYEQYF,TGTGCCAGCAGTTATGCAGTCTCCTACGAGCAGTACTTC
TRBJ2-3,NA,NA,TRBV7-2,CASSLWAGSDTQYF,TGTGCCAGCAGCTTATGGGCGGGATCGGATACGCAGTATTTT
TRBJ2-1,NA,TRBD1,TRBV6-6,CASSRDRGYEQFF,TGTGCCAGCAGTCGGGACAGGGGCTATGAGCAGTTCTTC
TRBJ2-7,NA,NA,TRBV7-2,CASSLGRGADGLYEQYF,TGTGCCAGCAGCTTAGGCCGGGGGGCGGATGGTTTGTACGAGCAGTACTTC
TRBJ2-1,once,TRBD2,TRBV18,CASSLISGRAYNEQFF,TGTGCCAGCTCACTCATCAGCGGGAGGGCCTACAATGAGCAGTTCTTC
TRBJ2-3,NA,TRBD2,TRBV5-6,CASSFGGTTDTQYF,TGTGCCAGCAGCTTCGGGGGGACCACAGATACGCAGTATTTT
TRBJ2-1,NA,NA,TRBV9,CASSVELVGAGAYNEQFF,TGTGCCAGCAGCGTAGAACTAGTGGGGGCGGGAGCTTACAATGAGCAGTTCTTC
TRBJ2-3,NA,TRBD2,TRBV11-2,CASSYPKGVSGSPDTQYF,TGTGCCAGCAGCTACCCTAAGGGTGTTAGCGGGAGTCCAGATACGCAGTATTTT
TRBJ1-1,NA,NA,TRBV6-1,CASSDYVYTEAFF,TGTGCCAGCAGTGACTACGTGTACACTGAAGCTTTCTTT
TRBJ1-4,NA,NA,TRBV27,CASGSLNSPRFGSEKLFF,TGTGCCAGCGGATCCCTAAACAGCCCAAGATTTGGAAGTGAAAAACTGTTTTTT
TRBJ2-2,NA,NA,TRBV6-4,CASSDSLGVGELFF,TGTGCCAGCAGTGACTCGTTAGGGGTCGGGGAGCTGTTTTTT
TRBJ2-7,once,TRBD1,TRBV7-2,CASSPRDSSYEQYF,TGTGCCAGCAGCCCTCGGGACAGTTCCTACGAGCAGTACTTC
TRBJ2-5,NA,TRBD2,TRBV7-2,CASSLETSGQQETQYF,TGTGCCAGCAGCTTAGAGACTAGCGGGCAGCAAGAGACCCAGTACTTC
TRBJ2-5,NA,NA,TRBV6-5,CASSLLTDQETQYF,TGTGCCAGCAGCCTGTTGACAGATCAAGAGACCCAGTACTTC
TRBJ1-1,NA,TRBD1,TRBV5-1,CASSLSQGGTEAFF,TGCGCCAGCAGCCTTTCACAGGGGGGTACTGAAGCTTTCTTT
TRBJ2-1,NA,TRBD2,TRBV5-1,CASSSRTSGRDEQFF,TGCGCCAGCAGCTCAAGGACTAGCGGGAGGGATGAGCAGTTCTTC
TRBJ1-1,few,TRBD1,TRBV6-6,CASSGQGIEAFF,TGTGCCAGCAGTGGACAGGGGATTGAAGCTTTCTTT
TRBJ1-5,NA,NA,TRBV28,CASSSGDQPQHF,TGTGCCAGCAGTTCCGGAGATCAGCCCCAGCATTTT
TRBJ2-7,once,TRBD2,TRBV14,CASSQLTSGAPYEQYF,TGTGCCAGCAGCCAACTCACTAGCGGAGCACCCTACGAGCAGTACTTC
TRBJ2-1,NA,TRBD2,TRBV27,CASSPGTSGNNEQFF,TGTGCCAGCAGTCCCGGGACTAGCGGCAACAATGAGCAGTTCTTC
TRBJ2-7,few,NA,TRBV5-1,CASSSQVEQYF,TGCGCCAGCAGCTCACAGGTCGAGCAGTACTTC
TRBJ1-1,NA,NA,TRBV6-1,CASRPTTANTEAFF,TGTGCCAGCAGGCCTACAACAGCTAACACTGAAGCTTTCTTT
TRBJ2-5,NA,TRBD2,TRBV27,CASSIGTSGEQETQYF,TGTGCCAGCAGTATTGGGACTAGCGGGGAACAAGAGACCCAGTACTTC